This TCR beta chain was observed in a study of blood T cell repertoires in COVID-19. Study information: Spain, Italy and the United States supplied samples that represented acute and convalescent COVID-19. The analysed material was cDNA or gDNA that came from T cells, B-cell-depleted T cells, or PBMCs.

This CDR3 has 14 amino acids. Per the germline V gene, CDR1 is SGHTA and CDR2 is FQGTGA. V lost 5 bases and J lost 6; bases outside the gene matches: 7. Original processing methods: By means of reference gene primer amplification, nucleated cell counts were estimated. Clones were sequenced by immunoSEQ multiplex PCR, and TCRdb holds only the in-frame ones, with some missing. The V and J calls and the clone size are those of that table, but D and trimming were determined from the DNA. The table lists about 180,000 clones, just over 85% of them singletons. V gene TRBV7-3 combines with J gene TRBJ2-3, with TRBD2 matching 8 bases. The sequenced material came from peripheral blood. The receptor comes from a man in his fifties or sixties with active or convalescent COVID-19. CDR3 sequence reads: CASSPGGVEDTQYF. Written as DNA, the CDR3 is TGTGCCAGCAGCCCCGGGGGGGTTGAGGATACGCAGTATTTT.